These 9 T cell receptor beta chains were all obtained from the same sample, sequenced in a study of PD-L1 blockade in urothelial cancer. The time point was: pretreatment peripheral blood. Sequencing was performed with immunoSEQ multiplex PCR; in TCRdb, only in-frame clones are kept and a portion is missing. The data show about 87,000 clones, with around 89% seen just once and over 0.95% held by the top ten. The input for sequencing was PBMCs, taken around atezolizumab (anti-PD-L1) treatment. The receptors were sampled from a woman aged 80 or older with urothelial cancer.

The sample holds one count of this clone. V and J are TRBV7-9 and TRBJ2-2; TRBD1 matches 10 bases. The CDR3 is 14 amino acids. Germline V gives CDR1 SEHNR, CDR2 FQNEAQ (reference sequence). With 6 bases clipped from V and 7 bases from J, the junction kept 5 bases outside the gene matches. CDR3 residues: CASSLDRGYGELFF. The CDR3 DNA reads TGTGCCAGCAGTTTGGACAGGGGGTACGGGGAGCTGTTTTTT. The full variable domain, rest sourced from reference TRBV7-9 and TRBJ2-2, is DTGVSQNPRHKITKRGQNVTFRCDPISEHNRLYWYRQTLGQGPEFLTYFQNEAQLEKSRLLSDRFSAERPKGSFSTLEIQRTEQGDSAMYLCASSLDRGYGELFFGEGSRLTVL.

The chain recombines TRBV27 with TRBJ2-3; 11 positions agree with TRBD1. This CDR3 spans 14 amino acids. The V gene end was trimmed by 5 bases and the J gene end by 7 bases; junction bases not matched to a gene: 5. Per germline, CDR1 MNHEY and CDR2 SMNVEV (reference sequence). CDR3 loop: CASSLGQGAYTQYF. Here the CDR3 DNA reads TGTGCCAGCAGTCTCGGACAGGGGGCGTATACGCAGTATTTT.

The chain joins TRBV28 to TRBJ2-1; TRBD1 aligns across 7 bases. Germline V CDR1 and CDR2: MDHEN, SYDVKM. With V trimmed by 5 bases and J by 1 base, 2 bases remained unmatched. The CDR3 has 14 residues. CDR3 DNA: TGTGCCAGCAGTCCGGGACAGTCCTACAATGAGCAGTTCTTC. Amino acid sequence: CASSPGQSYNEQFF. The whole variable domain, filled in from reference TRBV28 and TRBJ2-1, reads DVKVTQSSRYLVKRTGEKVFLECVQDMDHENMFWYRQDPGLGLRLIYFSYDVKMKEKGDIPEGYSVSREKKERFSLILESASTNQTSMYLCASSPGQSYNEQFFGPGTRLTVL.

This chain uses TRBV4-1 with TRBJ1-5; D unclear. V was shortened by 4 bases and J by 0 bases, with 10 bases between the two germline ends. This CDR3 contains 15 residues. The V gene's germline CDR1 is MGHRA and CDR2 YSYEKL. The CDR3 nucleotides are TGCGCCAGCAGCCCCGGGGAAGTTAGCAATCAGCCCCAGCATTTT. Its protein is CASSPGEVSNQPQHF.

The chain links TRBV27 to TRBJ1-1; a possible D gene is TRBD1 (5 bases). The germline V and J ends were trimmed by 0 bases and 0 bases, with 8 bases remaining between them. This CDR3 comprises 15 residues. Germline V lookup: CDR1 MNHEY, CDR2 SMNVEV (reference sequence). DNA of the CDR3: TGTGCCAGCAGTTTATCCCCAGGGATGAACACTGAAGCTTTCTTT. This encodes CASSLSPGMNTEAFF.

The chain has TRBV14 and TRBJ2-7; D is undetermined. This CDR3 has 12 residues. Deletions cut 5 bases from V and 3 bases from J, with 8 bases between. Germline V gives CDR1 SGHDN, CDR2 FVKESK. This chain's CDR3 is CASSSVGYEQYF. The CDR3 DNA reads TGTGCCAGCAGCTCCGTCGGCTACGAGCAGTACTTC.

The gene calls are TRBV7-3 and TRBJ2-2; D may be TRBD2 (6 bases). The germline V and J ends were trimmed by 1 base and 6 bases, with 18 bases remaining between them. This CDR3 is built from 17 residues. Germline CDR1 and CDR2: SGHTA and FQGTGA. The CDR3 coding sequence is TGTGCCAGCAGCTTAAGGGTGGCGGGACCTTCGGCCGGGGAGCTGTTTTTT. Translating gives CASSLRVAGPSAGELFF.

This clone was seen just once. This chain links TRBV5-1 with TRBJ1-5; tentatively, D is TRBD1 (6 bases). V lost 4 bases and J lost 6, with 14 bases in between. CDR1 and CDR2 from the germline V gene are SGHRS and YFSETQ. The CDR3 has 14 residues. CDR3 loop: CASSPQGVGQPQHF. In DNA, the CDR3 is TGCGCCAGCAGCCCACAGGGTGTGGGTCAGCCCCAGCATTTT.

This rearrangement joins TRBV28 to TRBJ2-7; TRBD1 is a possible D gene (6 bases). The ends were cut back, 5 bases at V and 2 bases at J, with 13 bases in the middle. The CDR3 spans 14 residues. Germline V gives CDR1 MDHEN, CDR2 SYDVKM. The CDR3 sequence is CASSTGFPTYEQYF. In DNA, the CDR3 is TGTGCCAGCAGTACAGGGTTCCCCACCTACGAGCAGTACTTC. Based on the CDR3 plus reference TRBV28 and TRBJ2-7, the full variable domain is DVKVTQSSRYLVKRTGEKVFLECVQDMDHENMFWYRQDPGLGLRLIYFSYDVKMKEKGDIPEGYSVSREKKERFSLILESASTNQTSMYLCASSTGFPTYEQYFGPGTRLTVT.